One sample yielded the 25 T cell receptor beta chains listed below, sequenced in a study of CD8 T cells in ankylosing spondylitis. Study-level findings and limits: A motif of roughly 8 highly homologous TCR beta variants was seen as apparently characteristic of ankylosing spondylitis blood.

Using its own MiXCR run on the 5' RACE reads, TCRdb lists one record per CDR3 protein. The sample consists of about 800,000 distinct CDR3 sequences, 12% of them appearing once. For these TCRs, the target antigens are not known. The source material was blood, either unsorted or a sorted T cell fraction (not recorded which). The receptors were sampled from a male donor with ankylosing spondylitis.

This clonotype appeared a few times. V usage is TRBV20-1 and J usage is TRBJ1-1, with 7 bases identical to TRBD1. There are 15 residues in the CDR3. The germline V gene encodes CDR1 DFQATT and CDR2 SNEGSKA (reference sequence). The CDR3 bases are TGCAGAGCGCTCCGGGACAGAGCCTTTGGGGCTGAAGCTTTCTTT. Translating it yields CRALRDRAFGAEAFF.

The V gene is TRBV20-1, the J gene TRBJ2-5; 7 bases match TRBD2. With 5 bases clipped from V and 0 bases from J, the junction kept 0 bases outside the gene matches. Germline V lookup: CDR1 DFQATT, CDR2 SNEGSKA (reference sequence). CDR3 length: 12 residues. The DNA of the CDR3 is TGCAGTGCTGCGGGGGACCAAGAGACCCAGTACTTC. Amino acids: CSAAGDQETQYF.

This chain connects TRBV3-1 to TRBJ1-5; the D is unclear. The germline gives CDR1 LGHDT, CDR2 YNNKEL (reference sequence). The CDR3 length is 13 residues. Trimming took off 2 bases at V and 9 bases at J, with 11 bases between the two ends. CDR3 sequence (DNA): TGTGCCAGCAGCCAACCTCAAGATGGGCCCCAGCATTTT. The encoded protein is CASSQPQDGPQHF.

This clonotype was observed a handful of times. In DNA, the CDR3 is TGTGCCACCACAGGGTGGACAGATACGCAGTATTTT. Translated, it gives CATTGWTDTQYF. The chain has TRBV15 and TRBJ2-3; TRBD1 is a possible D gene (5 bases). The V end was cut by 7 bases, the J end by 3 bases, with 8 bases between. This CDR3 spans 12 amino acids. Germline V gives CDR1 LNHNV, CDR2 YYDKDF (reference sequence).

V usage is TRBV10-2 and J usage is TRBJ2-7; no clear D gene. CDR3 length: 16 residues. Between the trimmed V and J ends, which lost 0 bases and 1 base, there was a span of 13 bases. Germline CDR1 reads WSHSY; CDR2 reads SAAADI. CDR3 sequence: CASSESNFGRSYEQYF. DNA of the CDR3: TGCGCCAGCAGTGAGTCGAACTTTGGACGGTCCTACGAGCAGTACTTC.

This clonotype turned up a few times. CDR3 protein: CASSSTGYRAGELFF. The CDR3, as DNA: TGTGCCAGCAGCTCGACAGGGTACCGTGCCGGGGAGCTGTTTTTT. The rearrangement uses TRBV7-2 and TRBJ2-2; 7 nucleotides align to TRBD1. V was clipped by 4 bases and J by 6 bases; unmatched bases: 8. Germline values: CDR1 SGHTA, CDR2 FQGNSA. This CDR3 has 15 amino acids.

This clonotype was seen a few times. This chain uses TRBV6-2 or TRBV6-3 with TRBJ2-6, with 11 positions matching TRBD1. The CDR3 totals 20 residues. Germline CDR1 is MNHEY and CDR2 is SVGEGT. J lost 0 bases, V lost 2 bases, and 9 bases had no gene match. CDR3 in DNA: TGTGCCAGCAGTTACCAAGGACAGGGGGCATATAGCTCTGGGGCCAACGTCCTGACTTTC. This encodes CASSYQGQGAYSSGANVLTF.

V usage is TRBV18 and J usage is TRBJ1-5, with D unresolved. This CDR3 region has 15 residues. The ends were cut back, 5 bases at V and 6 bases at J, with 17 bases in the middle. Germline V lookup: CDR1 KGHSH, CDR2 LQKENI. CDR3 region: CASSSREGMGQPQHF. CDR3 coding DNA: TGTGCCAGCTCATCCCGGGAGGGAATGGGTCAGCCCCAGCATTTT.

The V and J genes are TRBV5-5 and TRBJ1-1; 7 positions agree with TRBD1. V trimming: 4 bases; J trimming: 3 bases; junction bases outside the gene matches: 6. Germline CDR1 reads SGHKS; CDR2 reads YYEKEE (reference sequence). The CDR3 covers 14 residues. CDR3 loop: CASSPQGGYTEAFF. CDR3 in DNA: TGTGCCAGCAGCCCCCAGGGGGGTTACACTGAAGCTTTCTTT.

V and J are TRBV14 and TRBJ2-3; possible D gene TRBD1, 5 bases. The CDR3 contains 16 residues. Germline lookup yields CDR1 SGHDN and CDR2 FVKESK. The V and J ends lost 4 bases and 4 bases respectively, with 18 bases between them. For the CDR3, the DNA is TGTGCCAGCAGCCCCCGGCAGGGATTCGAGGCAGATACGCAGTATTTT. This translates into CASSPRQGFEADTQYF.

In this sample, this clonotype turned up many times. The rearrangement uses TRBV20-1 and TRBJ2-5; perhaps D is TRBD1 or TRBD2 (5 bases each). V lost 6 bases to trimming and J lost 4 bases, with 18 bases between them. Germline-derived CDR1 and CDR2 are DFQATT and SNEGSKA (reference sequence). The CDR3 is 14 residues long. The CDR3 DNA reads as TGCAGTGCGACCGGGACGCCTATCCCAGAGACCCAGTACTTC. Translating it yields CSATGTPIPETQYF.

Only a few counts were recorded for this clonotype. V usage is TRBV4-2 and J usage is TRBJ2-3, with D unclear. Germline CDR1 is LGHNA and CDR2 is YNFKEQ. The V end lost 0 bases, the J end lost 2 bases, and 6 bases lay between the germline ends. The length of the CDR3 is 14 residues. CDR3 in amino acids: CASSQDFSTDTQYF. DNA of the CDR3: TGTGCCAGCAGCCAAGATTTTTCCACAGATACGCAGTATTTT.

This clonotype has a count of ten or more. The V gene is TRBV11-2, the J gene TRBJ2-3; 7 positions match TRBD1. V lost 3 bases and J lost 4; bases outside the gene matches: 1. Germline assignment: CDR1 SGHAT and CDR2 FQNNGV. The CDR3 contains 13 residues. The DNA of the CDR3 is TGTGCCAGCAGCTTCGACAGGGCAGATACGCAGTATTTT. It encodes CASSFDRADTQYF.

This clonotype was found a few times. The chain couples TRBV24-1 to TRBJ1-1; 9 nucleotides match TRBD1. V lost 4 bases and J lost 6; bases outside the gene matches: 11. This CDR3 has 16 residues. The germline V gene has CDR1 KGHDR and CDR2 SFDVKD. The CDR3 spells CATSDQRTGEVAEAFF. CDR3 bases: TGTGCCACCAGTGACCAAAGGACAGGGGAAGTTGCTGAAGCTTTCTTT.

This clonotype has more than one count but fewer than ten. A read error may explain this, as a much larger clone is one base away. The V gene is TRBV7-2, the J gene TRBJ2-2; TRBD2 matches 8 bases. CDR3 length: 15 residues. The V gene's germline CDR1 is SGHTA and CDR2 FQGNSA. Losses at the gene ends were 5 bases for V and 3 bases for J; bases not matched to a gene: 5. DNA for the CDR3: TGTGCCAGCAGCCCCCCCGGGGGGGACACCGGGGAGCTGTTTTTT. It codes for CASSPPGGDTGELFF.

V and J are TRBV6-1 and TRBJ2-5; 7 nucleotides agree with TRBD2. The CDR3 runs to 15 residues. V lost 7 bases to trimming and J lost 0 bases; unmatched junction nucleotides: 8. CDR1 is MNHNS and CDR2 is SASEGT in the germline V gene. The CDR3: CASTPGGGYQETQYF. The CDR3 DNA sequence: TGTGCCAGCACCCCCGGGGGAGGGTACCAAGAGACCCAGTACTTC.

This clonotype came up a few times. The chain links TRBV15 to TRBJ2-7, with TRBD1 identical over 8 bases. The CDR3 length is 12 residues. CDR1 is LNHNV and CDR2 is YYDKDF in the germline V gene (reference sequence). V was pared by 9 bases and J by 1 base, with 2 bases of the junction left unmatched. The CDR3 nucleotides read TGTGCCACAGGACAGGGATCCTACGAGCAGTACTTC. Translating it yields CATGQGSYEQYF.

The chain recombines TRBV4-3 with TRBJ2-1; TRBD1 matches 9 bases. With 0 bases clipped from V and 0 bases from J, the junction kept 6 bases outside the gene matches. Per the germline V gene, CDR1 is LGHNA and CDR2 is YSLEER. This CDR3 has 18 residues. CDR3 loop: CASSQDFMGQGSYNEQFF. The CDR3 region has the DNA TGCGCCAGCAGCCAAGATTTTATGGGACAGGGCTCCTACAATGAGCAGTTCTTC.

The V gene is TRBV10-2, the J gene TRBJ2-7; the match to TRBD1 covers 12 bases. V gave up 6 bases and J gave up 9 bases; unmatched junction bases: 9. Germline V gene data show CDR1 as WSHSY and CDR2 as SAAADI. The CDR3 covers 14 residues. The CDR3 coding sequence is TGCGCCAGCAGGAGGGGGACAGGGGGCGTGCGGCAGTACTTC. Its protein is CASRRGTGGVRQYF.

CDR3 protein: CSAREGVYEQYF. Written as DNA, the CDR3 is TGCAGTGCTAGAGAGGGAGTCTACGAGCAGTACTTC. V and J are TRBV20-1 and TRBJ2-7; tentatively, D is TRBD2 (5 bases). The CDR3 has 12 amino acids. CDR1 and CDR2 from the germline V gene are DFQATT and SNEGSKA (reference sequence). The ends were cut back, 0 bases at V and 3 bases at J, with 6 bases in the middle.

This clonotype has more than one count but fewer than ten. The chain is built from TRBV10-2 and TRBJ1-2, with a tentative D call TRBD1 (5 bases). Germline loops: CDR1 WSHSY, CDR2 SAAADI. V lost 7 bases and J 5 bases, leaving 8 bases between the germline ends. There are 11 residues in the CDR3. The CDR3 region is CASTGPYGYTF. CDR3 bases: TGCGCCAGCACGGGACCTTATGGCTACACCTTC.

The rearrangement uses TRBV7-2 and TRBJ2-2; D ambiguous. This CDR3 has 16 amino acids. CDR1 and CDR2 (germline): SGHTA, FQGNSA. Trimming removed 3 bases from V and 1 base from J, with 12 bases in between. Here the CDR3 reads CASSFLGIQNTGELFF. CDR3 DNA sequence: TGTGCCAGCAGCTTTCTTGGTATCCAGAACACCGGGGAGCTGTTTTTT. Supplemented by reference TRBV7-2 and TRBJ2-2, the full variable domain reads GAGVSQSPSNKVTEKGKDVELRCDPISGHTALYWYRQSLGQGLEFLIYFQGNSAPDKSGLPSDRFSAERTGGSVSTLTIQRTQQEDSAVYLCASSFLGIQNTGELFFGEGSRLTVL.

The rearrangement uses TRBV7-2 and TRBJ2-3, with TRBD2 identical over 10 bases. Per germline, CDR1 SGHTA and CDR2 FQGNSA. V shed 4 bases, J shed 6 bases, and the junction held 10 bases outside the gene matches. The CDR3 covers 16 residues. The CDR3 loop reads CASSSPLAGVRDTQYF. The CDR3 bases are TGTGCCAGCAGCTCCCCCCTAGCGGGAGTGCGGGATACGCAGTATTTT.

The chain links TRBV20-1 to TRBJ2-7, with 10 bases aligning to TRBD2. Unmatched junction bases numbered 12, after V lost 6 bases and J lost 4 bases. The V gene's germline CDR1 is DFQATT and CDR2 SNEGSKA (reference sequence). This CDR3 comprises 15 residues. The CDR3 region is CSATSIAGGGYEQYF. DNA for the CDR3: TGCAGTGCCACCAGCATAGCGGGAGGAGGTTACGAGCAGTACTTC.

This clonotype has only a few counts. The gene calls are TRBV20-1 and TRBJ2-1, with 8 bases that match TRBD1. V dropped 5 bases and J dropped 7; count of bases not matched to a gene: 7. This CDR3 spans 13 amino acids. CDR1 and CDR2 (germline): DFQATT, SNEGSKA (reference sequence). The CDR3 bases are TGCAGTGCTCCCTCGGGACAGGTGAATGAGCAGTTCTTC. This gives the protein CSAPSGQVNEQFF.